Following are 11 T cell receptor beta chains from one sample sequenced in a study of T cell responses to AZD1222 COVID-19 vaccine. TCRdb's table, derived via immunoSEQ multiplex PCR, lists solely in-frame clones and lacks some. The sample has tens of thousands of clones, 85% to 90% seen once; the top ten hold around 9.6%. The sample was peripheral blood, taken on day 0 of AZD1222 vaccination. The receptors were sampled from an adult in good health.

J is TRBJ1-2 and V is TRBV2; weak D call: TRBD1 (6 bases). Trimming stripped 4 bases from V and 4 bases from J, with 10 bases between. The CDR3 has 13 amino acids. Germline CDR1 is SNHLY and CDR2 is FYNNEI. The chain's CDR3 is CASSVNRVYGYTF. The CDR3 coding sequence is TGTGCCAGCAGTGTCAACAGGGTCTATGGCTACACCTTC. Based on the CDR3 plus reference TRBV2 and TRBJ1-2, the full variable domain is EPEVTQTPSHQVTQMGQEVILRCVPISNHLYFYWYRQILGQKVEFLVSFYNNEISEKSEIFDDQFSVERPDGSNFTLKIRSTKLEDSAMYFCASSVNRVYGYTFGSGTRLTVV.

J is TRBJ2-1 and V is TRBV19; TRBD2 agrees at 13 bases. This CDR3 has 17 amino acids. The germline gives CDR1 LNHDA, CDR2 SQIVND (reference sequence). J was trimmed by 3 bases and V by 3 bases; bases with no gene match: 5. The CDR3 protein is CASSIRLAGGNYNEQFF. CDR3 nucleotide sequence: TGTGCCAGTAGTATCCGACTAGCGGGGGGAAACTACAATGAGCAGTTCTTC.

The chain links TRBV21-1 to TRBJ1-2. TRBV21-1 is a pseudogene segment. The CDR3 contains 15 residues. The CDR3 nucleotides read TGTGCCAGCAGCAAAGACCCGGCAGCTAACTATGGCTACACCTTC. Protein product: CASSKDPAANYGYTF.

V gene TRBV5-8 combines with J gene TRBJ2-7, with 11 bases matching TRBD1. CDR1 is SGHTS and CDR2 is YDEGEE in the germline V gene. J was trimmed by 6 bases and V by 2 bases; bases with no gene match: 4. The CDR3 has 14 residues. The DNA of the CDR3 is TGTGCCAGCAGCTTAATGGGACAGGGGGGCGAGCAGTACTTC. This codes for CASSLMGQGGEQYF.

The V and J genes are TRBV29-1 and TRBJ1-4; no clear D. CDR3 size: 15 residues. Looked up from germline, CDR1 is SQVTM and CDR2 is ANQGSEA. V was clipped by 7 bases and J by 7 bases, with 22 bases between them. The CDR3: CSASQGWAVSEKLFF. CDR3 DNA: TGCAGCGCCTCACAAGGTTGGGCGGTTAGTGAAAAACTGTTTTTT.

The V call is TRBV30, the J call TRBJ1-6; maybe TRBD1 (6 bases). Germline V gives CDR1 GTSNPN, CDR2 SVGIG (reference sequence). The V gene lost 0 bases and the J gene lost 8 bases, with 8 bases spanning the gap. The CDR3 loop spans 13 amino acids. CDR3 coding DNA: TGTGCCTGGAGTGTACAGGGCGATTCACCCCTCCACTTT. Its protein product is CAWSVQGDSPLHF.

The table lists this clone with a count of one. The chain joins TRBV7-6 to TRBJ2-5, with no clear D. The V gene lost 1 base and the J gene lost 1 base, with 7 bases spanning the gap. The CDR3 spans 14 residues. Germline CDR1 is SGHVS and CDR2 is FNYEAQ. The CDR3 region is CASSLVTIQETQYF. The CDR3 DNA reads TGTGCCAGCAGCTTAGTGACAATCCAAGAGACCCAGTACTTC. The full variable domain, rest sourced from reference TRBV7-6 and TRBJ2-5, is GAGVSQSPRYKVTKRGQDVALRCDPISGHVSLYWYRQALGQGPEFLTYFNYEAQQDKSGLPNDRFSAERPEGSISTLTIQRTEQRDSAMYRCASSLVTIQETQYFGPGTRLLVL.

CDR3 sequence (DNA): TGTGCCAGCAGTTCCTACAGGGGTGGCAATCAGCCCCAGCATTTT. It specifies CASSSYRGGNQPQHF. The V and J genes are TRBV6-5 and TRBJ1-5, with 7 nucleotides matching TRBD1. V dropped 4 bases and J dropped 2; count of bases not matched to a gene: 5. The CDR3 is 15 residues long. The V gene's germline CDR1 is MNHEY and CDR2 SVGAGI.

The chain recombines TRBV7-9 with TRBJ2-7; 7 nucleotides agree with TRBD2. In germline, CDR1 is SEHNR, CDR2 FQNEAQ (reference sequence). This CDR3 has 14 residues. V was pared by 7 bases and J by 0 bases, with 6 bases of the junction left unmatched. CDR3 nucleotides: TGTGCCAGCACCTGGGGGGGGAGCTCCTACGAGCAGTACTTC. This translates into CASTWGGSSYEQYF.

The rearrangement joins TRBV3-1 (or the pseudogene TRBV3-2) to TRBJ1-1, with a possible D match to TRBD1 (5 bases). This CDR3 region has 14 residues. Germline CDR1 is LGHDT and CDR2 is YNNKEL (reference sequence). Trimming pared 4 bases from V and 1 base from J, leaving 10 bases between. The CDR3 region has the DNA TGTGCCAGCAGCCCCTCAAGGGGGAACACTGAAGCTTTCTTT. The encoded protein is CASSPSRGNTEAFF.

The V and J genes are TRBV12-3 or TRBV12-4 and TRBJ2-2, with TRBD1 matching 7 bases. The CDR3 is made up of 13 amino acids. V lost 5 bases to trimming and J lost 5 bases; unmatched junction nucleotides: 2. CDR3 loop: CASSLDRTGELFF. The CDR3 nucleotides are TGTGCCAGCAGTCTGGACAGGACCGGGGAGCTGTTTTTT.